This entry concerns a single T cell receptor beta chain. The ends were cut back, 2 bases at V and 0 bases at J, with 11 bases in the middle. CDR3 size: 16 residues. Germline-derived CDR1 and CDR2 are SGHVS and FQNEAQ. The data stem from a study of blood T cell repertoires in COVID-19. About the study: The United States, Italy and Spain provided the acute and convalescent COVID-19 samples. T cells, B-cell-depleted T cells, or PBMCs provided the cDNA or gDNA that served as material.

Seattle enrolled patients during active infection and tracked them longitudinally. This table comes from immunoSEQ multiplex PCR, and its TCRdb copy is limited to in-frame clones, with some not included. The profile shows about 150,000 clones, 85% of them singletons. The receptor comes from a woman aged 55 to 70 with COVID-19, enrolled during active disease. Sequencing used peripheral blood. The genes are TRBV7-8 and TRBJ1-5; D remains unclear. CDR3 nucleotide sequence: TGTGCCAGCAGCTTACTGCGATCTAATAGCAATCAGCCCCAGCATTTT. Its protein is CASSLLRSNSNQPQHF.